This TCR beta chain stems from a study of response to subunit inactivated influenza vaccine listed by TCRdb under 2018. Regarding the research as a whole: To follow how T cells responded to a trivalent subunit inactivated influenza vaccine, the researchers relied on deep quantitative profiling of the T cell receptor repertoire. Results the study describes overall, beyond this receptor: The authors suggested that each seasonal influenza vaccination may recruit only a limited number of new T cells.

Trimming removed 3 bases from V and 4 bases from J; the gene matches leave 5 bases unexplained. CDR1 MGHDK and CDR2 SYGVNS were looked up in the germline V gene. The CDR3 runs 16 amino acids, cysteine and phenylalanine included. Left in the record is the CDR3 DNA by itself, 48 bases read in frame from the first base. This clonotype was observed a handful of times. The antigen it recognizes is unknown. Base-call qualities are not available, and no considerably larger clone is one nucleotide away. Library preparation employed RT-PCR. Sequenced using an Illumina HiSeq 2500. In-frame beta chains were kept once TCRdb had trimmed the public reads at Q25 with fastp and called clones with MiXCR. Each entry is one CDR3 protein sequence, shown with its most common DNA and genes. For this sample there are some 500,000 distinct CDR3 sequences; roughly 13% appear just once. Together, the top ten hold about an eighth of the sample.

The label giving this sample's time point can be read as: approximately 47 days after influenza vaccine administration. The chain is made from TRBV25-1 and TRBJ2-2, with TRBD2 identical over 10 junction bases. Source: PBMCs from blood, taken roughly 47 days after vaccination. The receptor was isolated from a man aged 45-65 years who received an inactivated influenza vaccine. Donor details come from another sample of the same person, matched by shared clones. In nucleotides, the sequence is TGTGCCAGCAGTGACGTAGCGGGAGGATTCACCGGGGAGCTGTTTTTT. This gives the protein CASSDVAGGFTGELFF.